This T cell receptor beta chain was found in a study of cytomegalovirus exposure and HLA in healthy donors. Study details: Drawn from HLA-typed donors, tens of millions of unique TCRs were held in an early data release.

It was with 60 Vbeta and 13 Jbeta primers that the PCR ran. Only in-frame clones appear in the TCRdb table, and some are missing; sequencing was by immunoSEQ multiplex PCR. Of under 60,000 clones listed, 60% to 80% are singletons. V dropped 5 bases and J dropped 5; count of bases not matched to a gene: 2. The CDR3 runs to 13 residues. CDR1 and CDR2 (germline): SGHTA, FQGTGA. The gene calls are TRBV7-3 and TRBJ2-2, with 7 bases lining up with TRBD2. The TCR originated in a woman between 40 and 50 years old in good health and CMV-seropositive. The specimen was PBMCs. The CDR3 region has the DNA TGTGCCAGCAGCGGGACTATGACCGGGGAGCTGTTTTTT. Translating it yields CASSGTMTGELFF.